Listed here is a single T cell receptor (beta chain). The antigen is undetermined. Trimming took 5 bases from V and 2 from J; bases not matched to a gene: 6. Germline V gene data show CDR1 as SGHVS and CDR2 as FQNEAQ. The CDR3 loop spans 15 amino acids. Sequencing of cultured CD4+ T cell DNA used the Oncomine TCR Beta short-read assay. Using the QIAamp micro DNA kit, genomic DNA was extracted from the CD4+ T cells that had been cultured. In TCRdb, the PCR reads were re-called with MiXCR into one record per CDR3 protein. The sample contains 14,000 to 15,000 distinct CDR3 sequences, 65% to 85% of which appear only once. The source of the sample is a study of vaccination and CD4 T cells after COVID-19. Study-wide context: Overlapping peptides covering the spike proteins of SARS-CoV-2, HCoV-NL63, HCoV-OC43 and HCoV-229E were added to stimulate cells. Cultures designated as controls were supplied with a CEFX pool, an HIV-1 Nef pool, or no peptide.

Specified treatment: approximately 11-day PBMC culture with coronavirus spike peptide pools or control peptides (ViraFEST assay). Each well received 2 million to 2.5 million PBMCs, cultured with roughly 9.6 IU/ml IL-2 and 10 ug/ml peptide pools. Sequencing used CD4+ T cells from blood, cultured in vitro, obtained after SARS-CoV-2 vaccination. The sequence came from a human donor who received a COVID-19 vaccine. The chain combines TRBV7-8 with TRBJ2-3; 8 bases align to TRBD2. The CDR3 DNA is TGTGCCAGCAGCCCGTTAGCGGGGTTCACAGATACGCAGTATTTT. Translating gives CASSPLAGFTDTQYF.